This T cell receptor beta chain was identified during a study of shared clonotypes between healthy human individuals. Genomic DNA of each subset was evenly split across several immunoSEQ plates. Clones were sequenced by immunoSEQ multiplex PCR, and TCRdb holds only the in-frame ones, with some missing. Altogether about a million clones are present, around three quarters being singletons, with the ten largest covering 1.5%. Germline values: CDR1 SEHNR, CDR2 FQNEAQ (reference sequence). The ends were cut back, 0 bases at V and 0 bases at J, with 9 bases in the middle. The CDR3 loop spans 16 amino acids.

This clonotype originated in a man in his late teens or twenties in good health. The chain couples TRBV7-9 to TRBJ2-1; D is unresolved. Sequencing input: memory CD4+ T cells sorted from blood. This sample's subset: CD45RA-negative fraction. CDR3 residues: CASSLAGKGSYNEQFF. The CDR3 coding sequence is TGTGCCAGCAGCTTAGCAGGAAAGGGCTCCTACAATGAGCAGTTCTTC.